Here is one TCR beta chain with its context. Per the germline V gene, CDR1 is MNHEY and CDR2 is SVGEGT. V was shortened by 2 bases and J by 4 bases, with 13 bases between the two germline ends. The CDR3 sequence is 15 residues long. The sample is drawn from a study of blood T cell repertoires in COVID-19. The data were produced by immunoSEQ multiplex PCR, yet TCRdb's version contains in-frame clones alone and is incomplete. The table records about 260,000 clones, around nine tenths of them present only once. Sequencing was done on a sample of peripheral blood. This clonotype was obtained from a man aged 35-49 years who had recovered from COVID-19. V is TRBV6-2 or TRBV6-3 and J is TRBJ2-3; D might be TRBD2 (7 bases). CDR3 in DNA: TGTGCCAGCAGTTACGGGAGGGGGGGGGCAGATACGCAGTATTTT. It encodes CASSYGRGGADTQYF.